One sample yielded the 4 T cell receptor beta chains listed below, sequenced in a study of PD-L1 blockade in urothelial cancer. The time point is: pretreatment peripheral blood. The method was immunoSEQ multiplex PCR; TCRdb's version includes in-frame clones alone and lacks a portion of them. This table has some 120,000 clones, approximately 84% appearing once. Sequencing used PBMCs, obtained around atezolizumab (anti-PD-L1) treatment. All receptors come from a man aged 45-65 years with urothelial cancer.

The rearrangement joins TRBV25-1 to TRBJ1-2; 8 bases are shared with TRBD1. The CDR3 loop spans 15 amino acids. Per the germline V gene, CDR1 is MGHDK and CDR2 is SYGVNS. V lost 4 bases to trimming and J lost 8 bases; unmatched junction nucleotides: 12. The chain's CDR3 is CASSALQGEREGYTF. In nucleotides, the CDR3 is TGTGCCAGCAGTGCCCTACAGGGGGAGCGGGAAGGCTACACCTTC.

The rearrangement links TRBV7-8 to TRBJ2-4, with D possibly TRBD1 on 6 matching bases. CDR3 length: 15 residues. Germline assignment: CDR1 SGHVS and CDR2 FQNEAQ. Trimming removed 2 bases at V and 5 bases at J, with 13 bases between. The CDR3 protein is CASSLSTGTQNIQYF. The CDR3 bases are TGTGCCAGCAGCTTATCCACAGGGACCCAAAACATTCAGTACTTC.

This clone was seen a handful of times. This chain links TRBV6-5 with TRBJ2-3; 7 bases align to TRBD2. The CDR3 contains 15 residues. V lost 1 base, J lost 3 bases, and 4 bases stayed unmatched. Looked up from germline, CDR1 is MNHEY and CDR2 is SVGAGI. CDR3 nucleotides: TGTGCCAGCAGTTACTGGGGGGAGGGGACAGATACGCAGTATTTT. Protein sequence: CASSYWGEGTDTQYF.

This clone was seen a single time. This chain joins TRBV7-9 and TRBJ2-1; 9 bases align to TRBD2. The CDR3 loop spans 17 amino acids. J was trimmed by 2 bases and V by 5 bases; bases with no gene match: 10. Germline V gene lookup returns CDR1 SEHNR and CDR2 FQNEAQ (reference sequence). The CDR3 region is CASSAMIVAGAYNEQFF. CDR3 bases: TGTGCCAGCAGCGCCATGATTGTAGCGGGAGCCTACAATGAGCAGTTCTTC.